This paragraph reports one TCR beta chain. This specimen belongs to a study of T cell changes during pregnancy in multiple sclerosis. Germline V gives CDR1 WNHNN, CDR2 SYGVQD (reference sequence). The CDR3 length is 14 residues. J was trimmed by 2 bases and V by 2 bases; bases with no gene match: 0. Profiling relied on immunoSEQ multiplex PCR, and the TCRdb table lists in-frame clones only, not all of them. The table records about 51,000 clones, 93% of them present only once. Sequencing was performed on peripheral blood, taken in the second trimester of pregnancy. V usage is TRBV10-1 and J usage is TRBJ2-5; 9 bases are shared with TRBD1. This clonotype was sampled from a female donor with multiple sclerosis, enrolled in a pregnancy study. CDR3 in amino acids: CASSEDRGQETQYF. In DNA, the CDR3 is TGCGCCAGCAGTGAGGACAGGGGGCAAGAGACCCAGTACTTC.